The clone carrying this T cell receptor beta chain has just a few counts. Antigen specificity is unknown. PCR was performed using 60 Vbeta and 13 Jbeta primers. In the original workflow: In a later analysis, around 12 million of around 75 million unique beta chains occurred in at least two donors. Repertoires were generated with immunoSEQ multiplex PCR, while TCRdb's copy carries only in-frame clones and drops some. That table is the source of V, J and clone size, and D and trimming were worked out from the DNA. There are 110,000 to 150,000 clones in the sample; roughly 9.4% occur only once, and approximately 1.8% lies in the top ten. Trimming removed 1 base at V and 3 bases at J, with 10 bases between. Germline V gene data show CDR1 as LGHNA and CDR2 as YSLEER. The CDR3 is 14 residues long. The entry originates in a study of cytomegalovirus exposure and HLA in healthy donors. Study results and caveats: Cytomegalovirus-associated TCR beta chains were listed, numbering approximately 150. Later analysis indicated greater clonal expansion among HLA-associated TCR beta chains than among equally common other chains. Earlier analysis looked at TCR beta V segments, and most were productive about 90% or about 30% of the time.

The chain is built from TRBV4-3 and TRBJ2-7; no clear D. The source is a male donor in good health and CMV-seronegative. Sequenced: PBMCs. CDR3 bases: TGCGCCAGCAGCCAAGGGGCGAGAGACTACGAGCAGTACTTC. Its translation is CASSQGARDYEQYF.